This TCR beta chain was captured by sequencing in a study of shared clonotypes between healthy human individuals. Study-wide context: Per-donor plates numbered three CD4 naive, three CD4 memory, two CD8 naive and one CD8 memory.

As for this clone: The antigen remains undetermined. Distinct nucleotide sequences in the sample also encode this CDR3.

The CDR3 contains 13 residues. The V gene lost 0 bases and the J gene lost 4 bases, with 5 bases spanning the gap. CDR1 is SGDLS, CDR2 YYNGEE, per germline. Overall study results and limits: With several donors compared, approximately 5% of naive CD4 clonotypes were shared. Tissue TCR repertoires likely differ from these blood-only repertoires.

Naive CD8 cells lacked CD45RO, underwent positive selection for CCR7 and left out terminally differentiated effector memory CD45RA+ cells. Only in-frame clones appear in the TCRdb table, and some are missing; sequencing was by immunoSEQ multiplex PCR. The sample lists roughly 1,800,000 clones, about 95% occurring once. The sequencing input was naive CD8+ T cells sorted from blood. V usage is TRBV9 and J usage is TRBJ2-1; D remains unclear. This TCR derives from a man younger than 35 in good health. The CDR3 DNA sequence: TGTGCCAGCAGCGTAGACGGTTACAATGAGCAGTTCTTC. It translates to CASSVDGYNEQFF.